This record covers a single T cell receptor (beta chain). The sample originates from a study of blood T cell repertoires in COVID-19. Generated by immunoSEQ multiplex PCR, the TCRdb table keeps only in-frame clones and is missing some. The repertoire holds some 270,000 clones, with more than 65% as singletons. CDR3 size: 13 residues. Losses at the gene ends were 10 bases for V and 2 bases for J; bases not matched to a gene: 7. CDR1 and CDR2 (germline): ENHRY, SYGVKD. Donors of Cohort 3 who recovered were those that had two negative PCRs, clearance, or symptom resolution. The specimen sequenced was PBMCs or T cells enriched from blood (not recorded which). The chain recombines TRBV10-3 with TRBJ1-2; TRBD1 matches 7 bases. This clonotype originated in a man aged 45-65 years who had recovered from COVID-19. The CDR3 here is CATRTGVNYGYTF. The CDR3 DNA reads TGTGCCACCCGGACAGGAGTAAACTATGGCTACACCTTC.